This T cell receptor (beta chain) was retrieved from a study of T cell responses to AZD1222 COVID-19 vaccine. In regard to this clone: Its antigen is not identified.

Study-wide results and caveats: Spike was spanned by vaccine-associated CD4 TCRs, which were dominant at 160-218 and 743-854.

Germline V gene sequence: CDR1 MNHEY, CDR2 SVGAGI. Trimming shortened V by 7 bases and J by 7 bases, and 16 bases separated the two germline ends. This CDR3 has 13 amino acids. Sequencing was performed with immunoSEQ multiplex PCR; in TCRdb, only in-frame clones are kept and a portion is missing. Here the sample spans some 200,000 clones, approximately 95% being singletons. The clonotype comes from an adult in good health. V is TRBV6-5 and J is TRBJ1-2; the D gene is possibly TRBD1 (6 bases). The sequencing here drew on peripheral blood, taken on day 0 of AZD1222 vaccination. CDR3 nucleotide sequence: TGTGCCAGCACCGAGCCAGGGGCCGGTGGCTACACCTTC. This codes for CASTEPGAGGYTF.